The 9 T cell receptor beta chains below were found in one sample sequenced in a study of beta chain features in type 1 diabetes. The authors reverse transcribed all of the isolated RNA, so sequencing captured expressed TCRB transcripts. Repertoires were generated with immunoSEQ multiplex PCR, while TCRdb's copy carries only in-frame clones and drops some. Of hundreds of thousands of clones detected, about 32% appear once; the ten largest clones hold roughly 0.066%. Sequenced sample: naive CD4+ T cells from blood. Source of these receptors: a man aged 18 to 30 in good health.

V and J are TRBV10-3 and TRBJ1-1; weak D call: TRBD1 (6 bases). Per germline, CDR1 ENHRY and CDR2 SYGVKD. V lost 5 bases and J lost 7, with 11 bases in between. This CDR3 is 12 amino acids long. CDR3 nucleotides: TGTGCCATCAGTCCTGGGGGCGATGAAGCTTTCTTT. Its translation: CAISPGGDEAFF.

Comment on this clone: Sequence at one end of the junction differs from germline and may be a read error. The J gene is TRBJ2-1, the V gene TRBV7-2; TRBD2 agrees at 10 bases. Germline CDR1 is SGHTA and CDR2 is FQGNSA. The CDR3 is 15 amino acids. CDR3 amino acids: CASSLAGVNYNEQFF. CDR3 bases: TGTGCCAGCAGCCTAGCGGGGGTAAACTACAATGAGCAGTTCTTC. The entire variable domain, with the rest obtained from reference TRBV7-2 and TRBJ2-1, is as follows: GAGVSQSPSNKVTEKGKDVELRCDPISGHTALYWYRQSLGQGLEFLIYFQGNSAPDKSGLPSDRFSAERTGGSVSTLTIQRTQQEDSAVYLCASSLAGVNYNEQFFGPGTRLTVL.

The chain employs TRBV29-1 and TRBJ1-1, with D possibly TRBD1 on 5 matching bases. The CDR3 runs to 14 residues. The germline gives CDR1 SQVTM, CDR2 ANQGSEA. V lost 2 bases to trimming and J lost 3 bases, with 13 bases between them. CDR3 nucleotide sequence: TGCAGCGTTGAAAATCCAGGGAGGGACACTGAAGCTTTCTTT. Encoded protein: CSVENPGRDTEAFF.

The CDR3 region is CAWSVDFYNEQFF. CDR3 DNA sequence: TGTGCCTGGAGTGTAGACTTCTACAATGAGCAGTTCTTC. The chain has TRBV30 and TRBJ2-1; D is unresolved. Trimming took 0 bases from V and 3 from J, leaving 6 bases between them. Germline V gives CDR1 GTSNPN, CDR2 SVGIG (reference sequence). CDR3 length: 13 amino acids.

Only a few counts were recorded for this clone. This chain joins TRBV21-1 and TRBJ1-5; the table gives TRBD1 as D, unverified against the DNA. TRBV21-1 is a documented pseudogene. The CDR3 has 15 residues. The CDR3 coding sequence is TGTGCCAGCAGCCGGGACAGGGACTTCGATCAGCCCCAGCATTTT. It codes for CASSRDRDFDQPQHF.

In this sample, this clone turned up once. CDR3 bases: TGTGCCAGCAGGGGGTGGGATACGCAGTATTTT. This gives the protein CASRGWDTQYF. The rearrangement uses TRBV27 and TRBJ2-3; no clear D gene. CDR1 is MNHEY, CDR2 SMNVEV, per germline (reference sequence). With 6 bases removed from V and 6 bases from J, the gap between germline ends came to 7 bases. The CDR3 extends over 11 amino acids.

The chain carries TRBV11-2 and TRBJ1-1; D not resolved. This CDR3 has 12 amino acids. V lost 1 base to trimming and J lost 7 bases, with 7 bases between them. Germline CDR1 SGHAT, CDR2 FQNNGV. Here the CDR3 reads CASSLAGGEAFF. The DNA of the CDR3 is TGTGCCAGCAGCTTAGCCGGAGGTGAAGCTTTCTTT.

The sample holds a few counts of this clone. The rearrangement links TRBV7-2 to TRBJ2-1, with TRBD2 as a possible D gene (6 bases). Trimming took off 4 bases at V and 3 bases at J, with 10 bases between the two ends. The V gene's germline CDR1 is SGHTA and CDR2 FQGNSA. The CDR3 totals 14 residues. The CDR3 protein is CASSSHSGYNEQFF. The CDR3, as DNA: TGTGCCAGCAGCTCCCATAGCGGCTACAATGAGCAGTTCTTC.

The chain combines TRBV5-1 with TRBJ2-5; no definite D call. The CDR3 loop spans 12 amino acids. Looked up from germline, CDR1 is SGHRS and CDR2 is YFSETQ. V was shortened by 5 bases and J by 4 bases, with 9 bases between the two germline ends. CDR3: CASSGSLETQYF. The CDR3 nucleotides are TGCGCCAGCAGTGGGTCCCTAGAGACCCAGTACTTC.